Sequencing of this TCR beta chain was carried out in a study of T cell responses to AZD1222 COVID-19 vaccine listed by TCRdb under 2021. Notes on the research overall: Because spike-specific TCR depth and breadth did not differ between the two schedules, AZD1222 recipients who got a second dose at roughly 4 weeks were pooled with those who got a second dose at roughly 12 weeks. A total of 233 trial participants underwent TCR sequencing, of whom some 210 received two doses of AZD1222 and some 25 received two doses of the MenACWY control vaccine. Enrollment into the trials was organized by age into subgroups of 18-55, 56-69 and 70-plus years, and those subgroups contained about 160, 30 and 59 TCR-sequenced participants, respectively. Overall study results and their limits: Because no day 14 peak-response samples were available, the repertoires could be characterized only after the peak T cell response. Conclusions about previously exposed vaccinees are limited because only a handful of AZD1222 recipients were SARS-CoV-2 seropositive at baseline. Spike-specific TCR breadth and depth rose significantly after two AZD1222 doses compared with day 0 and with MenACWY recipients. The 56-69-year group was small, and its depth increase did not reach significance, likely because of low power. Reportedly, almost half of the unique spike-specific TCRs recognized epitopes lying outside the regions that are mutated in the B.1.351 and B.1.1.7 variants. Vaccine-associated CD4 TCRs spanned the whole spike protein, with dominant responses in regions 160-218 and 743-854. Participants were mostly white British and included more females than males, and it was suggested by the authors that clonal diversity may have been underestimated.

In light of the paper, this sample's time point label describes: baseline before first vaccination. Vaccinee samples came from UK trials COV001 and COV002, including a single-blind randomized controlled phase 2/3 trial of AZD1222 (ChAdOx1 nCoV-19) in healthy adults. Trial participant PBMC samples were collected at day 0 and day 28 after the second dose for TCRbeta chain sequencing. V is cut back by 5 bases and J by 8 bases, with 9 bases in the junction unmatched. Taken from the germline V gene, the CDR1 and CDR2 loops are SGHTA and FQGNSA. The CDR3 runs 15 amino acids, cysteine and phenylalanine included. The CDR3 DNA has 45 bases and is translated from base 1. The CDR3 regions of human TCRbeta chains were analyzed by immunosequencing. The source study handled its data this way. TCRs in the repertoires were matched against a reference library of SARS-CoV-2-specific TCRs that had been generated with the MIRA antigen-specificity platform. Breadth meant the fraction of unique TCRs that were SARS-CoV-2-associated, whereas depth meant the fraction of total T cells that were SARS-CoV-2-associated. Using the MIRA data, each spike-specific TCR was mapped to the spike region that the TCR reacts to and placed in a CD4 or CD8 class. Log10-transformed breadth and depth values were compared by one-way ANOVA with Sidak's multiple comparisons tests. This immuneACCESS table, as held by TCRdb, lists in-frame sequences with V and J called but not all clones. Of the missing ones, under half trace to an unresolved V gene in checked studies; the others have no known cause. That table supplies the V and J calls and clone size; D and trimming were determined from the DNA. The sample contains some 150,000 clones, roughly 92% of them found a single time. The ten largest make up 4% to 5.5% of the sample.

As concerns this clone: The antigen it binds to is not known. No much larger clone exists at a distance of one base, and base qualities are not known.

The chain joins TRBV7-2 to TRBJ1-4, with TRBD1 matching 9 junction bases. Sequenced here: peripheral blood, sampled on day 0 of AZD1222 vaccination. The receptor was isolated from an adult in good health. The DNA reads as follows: TGTGCCAGCAGCACATACAGGGGGCTTAGGGAAAAACTGTTTTTT. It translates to CASSTYRGLREKLFF.